This T cell receptor beta chain was sequenced during a study of shared clonotypes between healthy human individuals. With respect to this clone: Its antigen is unidentified. Different DNA sequences within this sample yield the same CDR3.

Data came from immunoSEQ multiplex PCR; TCRdb stores just in-frame clones and leaves some out. The table lists more than 1.2 million clones, 97% to 99% of them singletons. This CDR3 has 11 amino acids. V was cut by 3 bases and J by 5 bases, with 3 bases left in between. Per germline, CDR1 SGHVS and CDR2 FNYEAQ. General study results and limits: Sequencing of the sorted subsets was shown by rarefaction to be incomplete despite large depth.

The J gene is TRBJ2-3, the V gene TRBV7-6; D unresolved. Sequenced material: naive CD4+ T cells sorted from blood. Subset here: CD45RA+ positively selected. The clonotype comes from a man aged 30 to 45 in good health. The CDR3 region is CASSLEDTQYF. CDR3 nucleotides: TGTGCCAGCAGCTTGGAAGATACGCAGTATTTT.